This T cell receptor (beta chain) was captured in a study of shared T cell receptors in the human thymus. Only in-frame clones appear in the TCRdb table, and some are missing; sequencing was by immunoSEQ multiplex PCR. The top ten clones hold more than 0.01% of a sample with 550,000 to 800,000 clones, 80% to 90% of them seen once. From germline, CDR1 is SGDLS and CDR2 YYNGEE. This CDR3 region has 16 residues. V lost 5 bases to trimming and J lost 0 bases, with 17 bases between them. This sample was shared with a second study, whose subject was human thymus T cells. Per that study: Thymus pieces cut out during corrective heart surgery were the tissue that was used. Unrelated people showed highly overlapping thymic repertoires, related research reported.

The rearrangement links TRBV9 to TRBJ1-1; TRBD1 is a possible D gene (6 bases). The sequenced sample consisted of thymocytes. This receptor was identified in a girl under three years old with a congenital heart defect. CDR3 region: CASSPTGTGMNTEAFF. In nucleotides, the CDR3 is TGTGCCAGCAGTCCAACAGGGACGGGGATGAACACTGAAGCTTTCTTT.